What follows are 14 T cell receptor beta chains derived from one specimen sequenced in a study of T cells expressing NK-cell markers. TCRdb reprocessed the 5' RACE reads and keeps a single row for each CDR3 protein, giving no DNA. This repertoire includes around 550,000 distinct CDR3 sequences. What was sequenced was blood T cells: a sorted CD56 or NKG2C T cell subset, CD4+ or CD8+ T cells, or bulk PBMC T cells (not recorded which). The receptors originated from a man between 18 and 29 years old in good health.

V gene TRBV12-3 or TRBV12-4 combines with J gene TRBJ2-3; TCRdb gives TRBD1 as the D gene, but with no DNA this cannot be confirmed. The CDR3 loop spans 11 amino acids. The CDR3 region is CASSSPYQQYF.

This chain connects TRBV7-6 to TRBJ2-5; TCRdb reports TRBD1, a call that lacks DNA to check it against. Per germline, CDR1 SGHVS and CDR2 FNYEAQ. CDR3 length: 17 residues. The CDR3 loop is CASSLGLGTGPQETQYF.

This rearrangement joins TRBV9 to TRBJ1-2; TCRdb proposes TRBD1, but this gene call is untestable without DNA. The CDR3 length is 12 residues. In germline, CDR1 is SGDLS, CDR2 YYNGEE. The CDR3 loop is CASSVGGVPHTF. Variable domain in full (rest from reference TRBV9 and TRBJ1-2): DSGVTQTPKHLITATGQRVTLRCSPRSGDLSVYWYQQSLDQGLQFLIQYYNGEERAKGNILERFSAQQFPDLHSELNLSSLELGDSALYFCASSVGGVPHTFGSGTRLTVV.

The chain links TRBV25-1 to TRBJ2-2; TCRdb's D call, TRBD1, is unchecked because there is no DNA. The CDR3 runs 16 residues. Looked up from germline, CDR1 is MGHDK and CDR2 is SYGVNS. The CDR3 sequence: CASSEYTAQGGGELFF.

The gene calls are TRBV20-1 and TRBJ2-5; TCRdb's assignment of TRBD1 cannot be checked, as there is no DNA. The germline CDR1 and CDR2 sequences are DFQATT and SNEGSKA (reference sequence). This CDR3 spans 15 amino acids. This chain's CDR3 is CSARDRPGKSETQYF.

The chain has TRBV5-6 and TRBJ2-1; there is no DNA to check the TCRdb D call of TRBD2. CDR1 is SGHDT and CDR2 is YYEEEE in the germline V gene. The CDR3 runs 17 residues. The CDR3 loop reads CASSLRTSGKVNNEQFF.

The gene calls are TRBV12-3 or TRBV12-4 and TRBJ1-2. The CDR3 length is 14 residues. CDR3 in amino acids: CASILRAGPGGYTF.

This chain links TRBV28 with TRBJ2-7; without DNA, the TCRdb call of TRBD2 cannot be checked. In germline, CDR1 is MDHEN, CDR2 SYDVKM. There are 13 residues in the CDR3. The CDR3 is CASLLAGGGEQYF.

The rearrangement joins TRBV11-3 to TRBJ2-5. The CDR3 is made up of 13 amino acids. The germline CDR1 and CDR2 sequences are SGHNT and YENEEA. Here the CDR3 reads CASSLRRFETQYF.

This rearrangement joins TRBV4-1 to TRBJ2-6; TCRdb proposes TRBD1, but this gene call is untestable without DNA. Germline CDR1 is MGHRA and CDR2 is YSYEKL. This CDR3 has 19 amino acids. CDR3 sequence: CASSQVFLSGASGANVLTF.

The CDR3 loop reads CASSQEGAGSYNEQFF. The V call is TRBV4-2, the J call TRBJ2-1. CDR1 is LGHNA and CDR2 is YNFKEQ in the germline V gene. There are 16 residues in the CDR3.

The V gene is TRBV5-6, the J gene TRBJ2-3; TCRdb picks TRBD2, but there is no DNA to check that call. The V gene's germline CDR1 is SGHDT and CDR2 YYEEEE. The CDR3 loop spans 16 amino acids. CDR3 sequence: CASRPGLATYTDTQYF. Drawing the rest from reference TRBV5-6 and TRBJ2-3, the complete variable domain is DAGVTQSPTHLIKTRGQQVTLRCSPKSGHDTVSWYQQALGQGPQFIFQYYEEEERQRGNFPDRFSGHQFPNYSSELNVNALLLGDSALYLCASRPGLATYTDTQYFGPGTRLTVL.

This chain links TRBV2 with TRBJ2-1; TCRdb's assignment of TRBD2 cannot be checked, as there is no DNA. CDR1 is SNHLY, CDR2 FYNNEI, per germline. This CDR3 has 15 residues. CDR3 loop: CASSVASTGAREQFF.

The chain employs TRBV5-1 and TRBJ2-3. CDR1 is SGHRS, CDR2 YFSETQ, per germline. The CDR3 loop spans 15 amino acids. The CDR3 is CASSLAGINPQTQYF.